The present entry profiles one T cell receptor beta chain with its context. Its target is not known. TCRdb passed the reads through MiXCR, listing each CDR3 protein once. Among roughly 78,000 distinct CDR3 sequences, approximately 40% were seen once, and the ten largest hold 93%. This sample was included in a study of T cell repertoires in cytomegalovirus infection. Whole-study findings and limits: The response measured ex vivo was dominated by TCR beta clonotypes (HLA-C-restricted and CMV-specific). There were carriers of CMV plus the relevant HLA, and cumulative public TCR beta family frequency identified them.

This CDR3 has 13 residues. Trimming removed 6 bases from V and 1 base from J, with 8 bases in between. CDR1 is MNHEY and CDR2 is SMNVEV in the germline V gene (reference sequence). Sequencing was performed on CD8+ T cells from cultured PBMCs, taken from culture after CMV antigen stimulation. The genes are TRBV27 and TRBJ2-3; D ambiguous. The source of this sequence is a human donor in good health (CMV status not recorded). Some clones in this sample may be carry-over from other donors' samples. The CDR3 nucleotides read TGTGCCAGCAGCTCCCTGGGCACAGATACGCAGTATTTT. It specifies CASSSLGTDTQYF.